The 10 T cell receptor beta chains given below trace back to one sample, sequenced in a study of T cell clonotyping in hematopoietic cell transplantation. Time point noted: recipient sample about 28 days before transplant, after cytoreduction. The table came from immunoSEQ multiplex PCR; TCRdb's copy has only in-frame clones and leaves some out. The table shows around 80,000 clones, with 96% occurring only once. The sample here was peripheral blood mononuclear cells, taken before stem cell transplant. The receptors stem from a woman between 45 and 65 years old with acute myeloid leukemia. Some clones in this sample may be carry-over from other donors' samples.

The chain uses TRBV27 and TRBJ1-2; D might be TRBD1 (6 bases). The CDR3 is 13 residues long. Germline V lookup: CDR1 MNHEY, CDR2 SMNVEV (reference sequence). V was clipped by 11 bases and J by 4 bases, with 17 bases between them. CDR3 sequence reads: CARSRGRSYGYTF. CDR3 bases: TGTGCCCGATCCAGGGGCAGGAGCTATGGCTACACCTTC.

The chain is built from TRBV29-1 and TRBJ1-1; D gene ambiguous. V was clipped by 3 bases and J by 6 bases, with 8 bases between them. This CDR3 region has 11 residues. The germline gives CDR1 SQVTM, CDR2 ANQGSEA. The CDR3 loop reads CSVDEGAEAFF. The CDR3 nucleotides are TGCAGCGTTGACGAGGGCGCTGAAGCTTTCTTT.

V usage is TRBV27 and J usage is TRBJ1-1; TRBD1 agrees at 7 bases. The trim removed 6 bases at V and 1 base at J, leaving 2 bases unmatched. Per the germline V gene, CDR1 is MNHEY and CDR2 is SMNVEV (reference sequence). The CDR3 spans 13 residues. CDR3 nucleotide sequence: TGTGCCAGCAGGGACAGGTGGAACACTGAAGCTTTCTTT. Amino acid sequence: CASRDRWNTEAFF.

The chain recombines TRBV6-1 with TRBJ1-5; D is uncertain. The CDR3 runs 13 residues. CDR1 and CDR2 (germline): MNHNS, SASEGT. V dropped 7 bases and J dropped 3 bases, with 10 bases sitting between them. The CDR3 here is CASKAFDNQPQHF. The CDR3 DNA follows: TGTGCCAGCAAGGCCTTCGACAATCAGCCCCAGCATTTT.

J is TRBJ1-3 and V is TRBV28; 8 positions match TRBD1. The CDR3 runs 15 residues. Germline-derived CDR1 and CDR2 are MDHEN and SYDVKM. V lost 1 base, J lost 5 bases, and 4 bases stayed unmatched. DNA for the CDR3: TGTGCCAGCAGTTTATCCCAGGGGGCGAGAAACACCATATATTTT. Amino acids: CASSLSQGARNTIYF.

This clone was recorded once. CDR3 in amino acids: CASSSQGGLNTEAFF. CDR3 nucleotide sequence: TGTGCCAGCAGCTCTCAAGGGGGCCTGAACACTGAAGCTTTCTTT. The chain employs TRBV7-2 and TRBJ1-1; 7 bases agree with TRBD1. The CDR3 has 15 amino acids. Trimming took 4 bases from V and 0 from J; bases not matched to a gene: 5. Per germline, CDR1 SGHTA and CDR2 FQGNSA. Full variable domain (outside the CDR3, taken from reference TRBV7-2 and TRBJ1-1): GAGVSQSPSNKVTEKGKDVELRCDPISGHTALYWYRQSLGQGLEFLIYFQGNSAPDKSGLPSDRFSAERTGGSVSTLTIQRTQQEDSAVYLCASSSQGGLNTEAFFGQGTRLTVV.

The chain uses TRBV25-1 and TRBJ1-1, with D unclear. Trimming left V 3 bases short and J 8 bases short, with 10 bases between. The germline V gene has CDR1 MGHDK and CDR2 SYGVNS. This CDR3 has 12 amino acids. CDR3 nucleotide sequence: TGTGCCAGCAGTGACTCTAAGACAGAAGCTTTCTTT. Residues: CASSDSKTEAFF. The variable domain in full, completed from reference TRBV25-1 and TRBJ1-1, reads EADIYQTPRYLVIGTGKKITLECSQTMGHDKMYWYQQDPGMELHLIHYSYGVNSTEKGDLSSESTVSRIRTEHFPLTLESARPSHTSQYLCASSDSKTEAFFGQGTRLTVV.

This chain joins TRBV7-2 and TRBJ2-7; 8 nucleotides match TRBD1. The CDR3 has 15 residues. The V gene's germline CDR1 is SGHTA and CDR2 FQGNSA. J lost 3 bases, V lost 7 bases, and 11 bases had no gene match. Here the CDR3 reads CASNSGTGPFYEQYF. The DNA for the CDR3 is TGTGCCAGCAACTCCGGGACAGGCCCGTTCTACGAGCAGTACTTC.

The chain combines TRBV19 with TRBJ2-7; 7 bases are shared with TRBD1. Germline loops: CDR1 LNHDA, CDR2 SQIVND (reference sequence). The junction had 8 bases not matched to a gene; V was cut back by 8 bases and J by 1 base. This CDR3 has 14 residues. CDR3: CASQDRATSYEQYF. CDR3 nucleotides: TGTGCCAGTCAAGACAGGGCCACGTCCTACGAGCAGTACTTC. Full variable domain (missing parts from reference TRBV19 and TRBJ2-7): DGGITQSPKYLFRKEGQNVTLSCEQNLNHDAMYWYRQDPGQGLRLIYYSQIVNDFQKGDIAEGYSVSREKKESFPLTVTSAQKNPTAFYLCASQDRATSYEQYFGPGTRLTVT.

The sample holds one count of this clone. The rearrangement uses TRBV27 and TRBJ2-7; 7 bases agree with TRBD1. V lost 7 bases to trimming and J lost 2 bases; unmatched junction nucleotides: 20. Germline V gives CDR1 MNHEY, CDR2 SMNVEV (reference sequence). The CDR3 runs 18 residues. The CDR3 DNA sequence: TGTGCCAGCACCCCTTTCGACCCGGCACAGGGGCGGCCCTACGAGCAGTACTTC. Protein: CASTPFDPAQGRPYEQYF.